What follows are 5 T cell receptor beta chains derived from one specimen sequenced in a study of T-cell memory formation after mild COVID-19. TCRdb reprocessed the 5' RACE reads via MiXCR and lists one record per CDR3 protein. The table includes more than 100,000 distinct CDR3 sequences, approximately 15% detected once. The material sequenced was PBMCs or a T cell subset sorted from them (not recorded which). The receptors shown here come from a man aged 18 to 35 who had mild COVID-19 (a few samples of this study predate the infection). Cell type and time point are not known.

At least ten counts were recorded for this clonotype. V gene TRBV5-1 combines with J gene TRBJ2-5, with D possibly being TRBD1 or TRBD2 (6 bases each). Germline loops: CDR1 SGHRS, CDR2 YFSETQ. With 0 bases removed from V and 1 base from J, the gap between germline ends came to 13 bases. The CDR3 consists of 16 residues. CDR3 loop: CASSLGGARIQETQYF. As DNA, the CDR3 is TGCGCCAGCAGCTTGGGGGGGGCGAGGATCCAAGAGACCCAGTACTTC. The complete variable domain, with remaining parts taken from reference TRBV5-1 and TRBJ2-5, reads KAGVTQTPRYLIKTRGQQVTLSCSPISGHRSVSWYQQTPGQGLQFLFEYFSETQRNKGNFPGRFSGRQFSNSRSEMNVSTLELGDSALYLCASSLGGARIQETQYFGPGTRLLVL.

This clonotype showed up just a few times. V and J are TRBV24-1 and TRBJ2-3; the match to TRBD2 covers 7 bases. Germline V gene sequence: CDR1 KGHDR, CDR2 SFDVKD. The CDR3 contains 17 residues. V trimming: 2 bases; J trimming: 4 bases; junction bases outside the gene matches: 11. The CDR3 reads CATSDWGLAVGADTQYF. The CDR3 nucleotides are TGTGCCACCAGTGATTGGGGTCTAGCGGTAGGGGCAGATACGCAGTATTTT.

A few counts support this clonotype. The chain employs TRBV3-1 and TRBJ1-1; no clear D. Trimming shortened V by 0 bases and J by 5 bases, and 7 bases separated the two germline ends. The CDR3 has 13 residues. CDR1 LGHDT and CDR2 YNNKEL come from the germline V gene (reference sequence). The CDR3 is CASSQDWETEAFF. In nucleotides, the CDR3 is TGTGCCAGCAGCCAAGATTGGGAGACTGAAGCTTTCTTT. Using reference TRBV3-1 and TRBJ1-1 for the parts outside the CDR3, the full variable domain is DTAVSQTPKYLVTQMGNDKSIKCEQNLGHDTMYWYKQDSKKFLKIMFSYNNKELIINETVPNRFSPKSPDKAHLNLHINSLELGDSAVYFCASSQDWETEAFFGQGTRLTVV.

The table lists this clonotype with a few counts. The J gene is TRBJ2-1, the V gene TRBV7-2; the D gene is possibly TRBD1 (5 bases). CDR3 length equals 14 residues. Germline V gives CDR1 SGHTA, CDR2 FQGNSA. Trimming removed 3 bases at V and 6 bases at J, with 12 bases between. CDR3 loop: CASSFGRRGNEQFF. The DNA for the CDR3 is TGTGCCAGCAGCTTTGGCAGAAGGGGCAATGAGCAGTTCTTC.

This clonotype was found a few times. The rearrangement uses TRBV12-3 or TRBV12-4 and TRBJ1-5; TRBD1 matches 7 bases. V lost 6 bases and J lost 4; bases outside the gene matches: 9. There are 15 residues in the CDR3. The CDR3 DNA reads TGTGCCAGCAGCCGGGACAGTTTCCCTAATCAGCCCCAGCATTTT. Protein product: CASSRDSFPNQPQHF.